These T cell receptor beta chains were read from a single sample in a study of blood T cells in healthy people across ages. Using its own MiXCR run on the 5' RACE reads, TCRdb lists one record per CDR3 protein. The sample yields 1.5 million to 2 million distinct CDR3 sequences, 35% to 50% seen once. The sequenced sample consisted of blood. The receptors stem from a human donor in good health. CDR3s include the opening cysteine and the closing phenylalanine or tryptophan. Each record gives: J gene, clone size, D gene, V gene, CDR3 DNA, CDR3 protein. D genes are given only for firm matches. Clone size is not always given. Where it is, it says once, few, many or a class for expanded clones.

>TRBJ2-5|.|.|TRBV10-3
TGTGCCATCAGCGAGGGGGGACTTCTAAAAGAGACCCAGTACTTC
CAISEGGLLKETQYF
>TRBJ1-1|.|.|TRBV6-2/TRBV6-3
TGTGCCAGCAGCCACCCCGGGGGAAGCACTGAAGCTTTCTTT
CASSHPGGSTEAFF
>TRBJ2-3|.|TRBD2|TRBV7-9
TGTGCCAGCAGCATCCCTAGCGGAGATACGCAGTATTTT
CASSIPSGDTQYF
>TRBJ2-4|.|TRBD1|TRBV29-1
TGCAGCGTCCTCACGACAGGGGGTTCAGAAGAGCAGTACTTC
CSVLTTGGSEEQYF
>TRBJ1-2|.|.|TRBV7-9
TGTGCCAGCAGCCAAAGAGGGTATGACTACACCTTC
CASSQRGYDYTF
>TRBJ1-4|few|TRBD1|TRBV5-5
TGTGCCAGCAGCTCGGGACAGGGAGTTAATGAAAAACTGTTTTTT
CASSSGQGVNEKLFF
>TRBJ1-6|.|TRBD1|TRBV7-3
TGTGCCAGGGGAGACAGGGCGGTAAAACCCCTCCACTTT
CARGDRAVKPLHF
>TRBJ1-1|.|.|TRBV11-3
TGTGCCAGTAGCCCCAGGGTGGTTACCCCGATGAACACTGAAGCTTTCTTT
CASSPRVVTPMNTEAFF
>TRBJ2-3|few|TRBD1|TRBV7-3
TGTGCCAGCAGCTCAGGGGGCATCACAGATACGCAGTATTTT
CASSSGGITDTQYF
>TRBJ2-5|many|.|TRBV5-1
TGTGCCAGCAGCTTGGGGGGTACCCAAGAGACCCAGTACTTC
CASSLGGTQETQYF
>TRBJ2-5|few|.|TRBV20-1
TGCAGTGTGCTAGCGCAAGAGACCCAGTACTTC
CSVLAQETQYF
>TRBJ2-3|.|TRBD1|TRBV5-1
TGCGCCAGCAGCCAACAGGGGCGCTACACAGATACGCAGTATTTT
CASSQQGRYTDTQYF
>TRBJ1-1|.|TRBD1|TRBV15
TGTGCCACCAGCAGCTACGCAGGGGGACGAACTGAAGCTTTCTTT
CATSSYAGGRTEAFF
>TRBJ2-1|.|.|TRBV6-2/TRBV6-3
TGTGCCAGCATTTCGACCTACCATGACTCCGACAATGAGCAGTTCTTC
CASISTYHDSDNEQFF
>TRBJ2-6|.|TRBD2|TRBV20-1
TGCAGTGCTAGGCCCGGTAGCGGGGGCTCTGGGGCCAACGTCCTGACTTTC
CSARPGSGGSGANVLTF
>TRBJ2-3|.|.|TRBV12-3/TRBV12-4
TGTGCCAGCGGCCAGCGGTTCACAGATACGCAGTATTTT
CASGQRFTDTQYF
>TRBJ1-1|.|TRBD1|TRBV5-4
TGTGCCAGCAGGCTCACAGGGGGAATGGGTGAAGCTTTCTTT
CASRLTGGMGEAFF
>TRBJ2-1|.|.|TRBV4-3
TGCGCCAGCAGCCAAGACGGACAGTCTGGCGCCCAGTTCTTC
CASSQDGQSGAQFF
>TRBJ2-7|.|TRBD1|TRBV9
TGTGCCAGCAGCCCCCCGGGGACAGGGAAATACGAGCAGTACTTC
CASSPPGTGKYEQYF
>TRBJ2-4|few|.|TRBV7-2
TGTGCCAGCACGGAAGGGGCCCTCCAAGGGCAGTACTTC
CASTEGALQGQYF
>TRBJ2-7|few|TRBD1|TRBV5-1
TGCGCCAGCAGCTTGCTACCGGGACAGGATTACGAGCAGTACTTC
CASSLLPGQDYEQYF
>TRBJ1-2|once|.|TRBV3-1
TGTGCCAGCATTAAAGGGGGGAACTATGGCTACACCTTC
CASIKGGNYGYTF
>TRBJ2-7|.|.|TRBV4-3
TGCGCCAGCAGCCAAGGGCCGGGGAACGAGCAGTACTTC
CASSQGPGNEQYF
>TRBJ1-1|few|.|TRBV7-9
TGTGCCAGCAGCTTACCCCCTAGCACTGAAGCTTTCTTT
CASSLPPSTEAFF
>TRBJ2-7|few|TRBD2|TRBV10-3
TGTGCCATCAGTGCTTCGGGACTAGCTAGCTACGAGCAGTACTTC
CAISASGLASYEQYF
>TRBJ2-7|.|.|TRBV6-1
TGTGCCAGCAGTCCCGGTCATTTCGGCGCCGGCTTATTGGGGTACGAGCAGTACTTC
CASSPGHFGAGLLGYEQYF
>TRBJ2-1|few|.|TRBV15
TGTGCCACCAGCAGAGATGTCCGATCCAATGAGCAGTTCTTC
CATSRDVRSNEQFF
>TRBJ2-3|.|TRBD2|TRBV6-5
TGTGCCAGCAGTTACGGGCTAGCGGGGGGGGTAAGGACAGATACGCAGTATTTT
CASSYGLAGGVRTDTQYF
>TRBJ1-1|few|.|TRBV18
TGTGCCAGCTCACCCCAGAACCCTACGGATGGGAACACTGAAGCTTTCTTT
CASSPQNPTDGNTEAFF
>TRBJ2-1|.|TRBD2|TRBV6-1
TGTGCCAGCAGTGAAGTAGTGGGGGGGGGAACTCGCCAGTTCTTC
CASSEVVGGGTRQFF
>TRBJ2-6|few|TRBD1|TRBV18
TGTGCCAGCTCACTCCGGACAGGGACCTCTGGGGCCAACGTCCTGACTTTC
CASSLRTGTSGANVLTF
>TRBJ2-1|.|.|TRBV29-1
TGCAGCGTTGAGGGGGGCTGGGGGGCGGTTGAGCAGTTCTTC
CSVEGGWGAVEQFF
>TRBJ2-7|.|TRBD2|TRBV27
TGTGCCAGCAGCCGTACGGGGACTAGCTTCTACGAGCAGTACTTC
CASSRTGTSFYEQYF
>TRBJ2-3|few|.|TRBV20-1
TGCAGTGCTAAGGGACTCTCCAACACAGATACGCAGTATTTT
CSAKGLSNTDTQYF
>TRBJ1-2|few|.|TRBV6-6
TGTGCCAGCAGTCACGGGTCTGATGGCTACACCTTC
CASSHGSDGYTF
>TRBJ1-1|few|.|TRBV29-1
TGCAGCGTTGAAAGGGTAGTGGTCTCTGAAGCTTTCTTT
CSVERVVVSEAFF
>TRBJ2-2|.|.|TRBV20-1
TGCAGTGCTAGGGCGCAGAGCACCGGGGAGCTGTTTTTT
CSARAQSTGELFF
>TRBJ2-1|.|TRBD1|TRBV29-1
TGCAGCGTCGGCTCCGGGACAGGGGAAGAAAATGAGCAGTTCTTC
CSVGSGTGEENEQFF
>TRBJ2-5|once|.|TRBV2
TGTGCCAGCAGTGAAGGGGAAGTGGCGGGGGCGGAGACCCAGTACTTC
CASSEGEVAGAETQYF
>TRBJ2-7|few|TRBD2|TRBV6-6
TGTGCCAGCAGTTCGTCGTGGGGAGCGGGGGCTTCCTACGAGCAGTACTTC
CASSSSWGAGASYEQYF
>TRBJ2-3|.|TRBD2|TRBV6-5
TGTGCCAGCAGTAATACTAAGCGGGGTGGAGATACGCAGTATTTT
CASSNTKRGGDTQYF
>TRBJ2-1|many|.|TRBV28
TGTGCCAGCAGTGTCAACCAGGTTAGTCGGCAGTTCTTC
CASSVNQVSRQFF
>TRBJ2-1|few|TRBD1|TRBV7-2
TGTGCCAGCAGCCGGGGACAGGGGGCGCAGGTCGCCTACAATGAGCAGTTCTTC
CASSRGQGAQVAYNEQFF
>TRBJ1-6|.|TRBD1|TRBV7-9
TGTGCCAGCAGCTTGGTGGGACAGTATTCACCCCTCCACTTT
CASSLVGQYSPLHF
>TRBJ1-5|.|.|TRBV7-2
TGTGCCAGCAGCTTAAACGGGGCAGGGACAAATCAGCCCCAGCATTTT
CASSLNGAGTNQPQHF
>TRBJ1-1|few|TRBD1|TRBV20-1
TGCAGTGTCCGTCCGACAGGGATTAGGAACACTGAAGCTTTCTTT
CSVRPTGIRNTEAFF
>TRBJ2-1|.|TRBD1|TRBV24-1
TGTGCCACCAGTGATTCACAGGGGGGCGGATTAAGGGGGTCCTACAATGAGCAGTTCTTC
CATSDSQGGGLRGSYNEQFF
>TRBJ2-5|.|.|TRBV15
TGTGCCACCAGCATCGACCCTGAGGAGACCCAGTACTTC
CATSIDPEETQYF
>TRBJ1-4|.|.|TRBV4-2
TGTGCCAGCAGCCAAGATGTGAGGACAGAAAATGAAAAACTGTTTTTT
CASSQDVRTENEKLFF
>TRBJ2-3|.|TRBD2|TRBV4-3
TGCGCCAGCAGCCTGGCTAGCGGGGGAGAACGCACAGATACGCAGTATTTT
CASSLASGGERTDTQYF